The rows below give T cell receptor beta chains drawn from one sample of a study of vaccination effects on CD4 cells after COVID-19. Clones were sequenced by immunoSEQ multiplex PCR, and TCRdb holds only the in-frame ones, with some missing. The sample lists 37,000 or so clones, over 65% occurring once. These receptors have no identified antigens. The sequencing used CD4+ T cells from PBMCs cultured with HCoV-OC43 spike peptides, collected before COVID-19 vaccination. The receptors shown here come from a human donor who received a COVID-19 vaccine. Both conserved end residues are part of each CDR3. A D gene is named only where the DNA matches it firmly. Clone size appears in some rows only: once, few, many, or a class for an expanded clone.

clone size,D gene,V gene,J gene,CDR3 DNA,CDR3 protein
.,TRBD2,TRBV7-9,TRBJ2-3,TGTGCCAGCACCAAAACTCTCGGGGGGTTGGGGTTAGATACGCAGTATTTT,CASTKTLGGLGLDTQYF
.,.,TRBV4-1,TRBJ2-3,TGCGCCAGCAGCCAAGTGTGGACAGCTACCACAGATACGCAGTATTTT,CASSQVWTATTDTQYF
.,TRBD1,TRBV29-1,TRBJ1-2,TGCAGCGGGAGGGACAGCAACTATGGCTACACCTTC,CSGRDSNYGYTF
.,.,TRBV2,TRBJ2-5,TGTGCCAGCAGTGCCTCCGGGGGGCGTTGGGAGACCCAGTACTTC,CASSASGGRWETQYF
once,TRBD2,TRBV6-6,TRBJ2-3,TGTGCCAGCAGTCCCCATGCCGGGACTAGCGGGAGTTTTGCAGATACGCAGTATTTT,CASSPHAGTSGSFADTQYF
few,TRBD2,TRBV2,TRBJ2-1,TGTGCCAGCACCACCGGGACTAGCGGCTCCAATGAGCAGTTCTTC,CASTTGTSGSNEQFF
once,.,TRBV6-5,TRBJ2-3,TGTGCCAGCAGGTCCGCGGCGGATACGCAGTATTTT,CASRSAADTQYF
.,.,TRBV7-2,TRBJ1-3,TGTGCCAGCAGCTTAGCGCGAGCAGGTTCAGGAAACACCATATATTTT,CASSLARAGSGNTIYF
few,TRBD1,TRBV5-1,TRBJ1-2,TGCGCCAGCAGCTTGGACCGGACAGGGGAAGGCTACACCTTC,CASSLDRTGEGYTF
.,TRBD1,TRBV4-1,TRBJ1-5,TGCGCCAGCAGCCGGGACAGGGGGCATCAGCCCCAGCATTTT,CASSRDRGHQPQHF
.,.,TRBV21-1,TRBJ2-3,TGTGCCAGCAGCAGAAACCCGGGACTGGGCACAGATACGCAGTATTTT,CASSRNPGLGTDTQYF
.,.,TRBV6-6,TRBJ2-7,TGTGCCAGCACCCAAGGGCTGGTCTACGAGCAGTACTTC,CASTQGLVYEQYF
once,.,TRBV11-2,TRBJ2-5,TGTGCCAGCAGCCCCCGAGAGAGCCGAGAGACCCAGTACTTC,CASSPRESRETQYF
once,TRBD1,TRBV19,TRBJ1-1,TGTGCCAGTAGTACCCACAGGGGCGGGGGGACTGAAGCTTTCTTT,CASSTHRGGGTEAFF
few,.,TRBV7-9,TRBJ1-2,TGTGCCAGCAGCCCCGGGGGTTCCAACTATGGCTACACCTTC,CASSPGGSNYGYTF
.,TRBD2,TRBV6-5,TRBJ2-1,TGTGCCAGCACCGTACTAGCGGGGGGAGGGAATGAGCAGTTCTTC,CASTVLAGGGNEQFF
.,.,TRBV4-2,TRBJ2-2,TGTGCCAGCAGCCAAGCCAGGGGCACCGGGGAGCTGTTTTTT,CASSQARGTGELFF
.,.,TRBV2,TRBJ2-2,TGTGCCAGCAAAATGGGGCGGAACACCGGGGAGCTGTTTTTT,CASKMGRNTGELFF
.,.,TRBV10-3,TRBJ1-1,TGTGCCATCAATTGGAAGGGGATGAACACTGAAGCTTTCTTT,CAINWKGMNTEAFF
.,TRBD1,TRBV6-5,TRBJ1-3,TGTGCCAGCAGCCAGGACAGGGGGAACACCATATATTTT,CASSQDRGNTIYF
.,TRBD2,TRBV11-2,TRBJ2-3,TGTGCCAGCAGCTTCTTAGCGGGGACTAGCACAGATACGCAGTATTTT,CASSFLAGTSTDTQYF
.,.,TRBV3-1/TRBV3-2,TRBJ2-4,TGTGCCAGCAGCCAAGAAGAAAGGGCCCTCAAAAACATTCAGTACTTC,CASSQEERALKNIQYF
few,.,TRBV6-1,TRBJ2-7,TGTGCCAGCAGTGAAATTCTTCAACTACGGGGCAAGCCCTTCTTCTCCTACGAGCAGTACTTC,CASSEILQLRGKPFFSYEQYF
.,TRBD1,TRBV5-1,TRBJ1-6,TGCGCCAGCAGCGTTGGACAGGATTCTTCACCCCTCCACTTT,CASSVGQDSSPLHF
once,.,TRBV6-5,TRBJ2-3,TGTGCCAGCAGGCTGACAGATACGCAGTATTTT,CASRLTDTQYF
.,.,TRBV16,TRBJ1-3,TGTGCCAGCACCCCGGCGAGGACAGGAAACACCATATATTTT,CASTPARTGNTIYF
.,TRBD1,TRBV24-1,TRBJ1-4,TGTGCCACTCGGGACAGGGTTGAAAAACTGTTTTTT,CATRDRVEKLFF
.,.,TRBV5-4,TRBJ2-7,TGTGCCAGCAGAGGGGGGGACAGCCCCTACGAGCAGTACTTC,CASRGGDSPYEQYF
.,.,TRBV5-1,TRBJ2-3,TGCGCCAGCAGCTTGGCCGGACAGTTAAATACGCAGTATTTT,CASSLAGQLNTQYF
once,.,TRBV14,TRBJ2-5,TGTGCCAGCAGCCAGGAGGGGTTTGGGCAAGAGACCCAGTACTTC,CASSQEGFGQETQYF
.,TRBD1,TRBV19,TRBJ1-2,TGTGCCAGTAGTATTACGGGGACAGCAATTTATGGCTACACCTTC,CASSITGTAIYGYTF
once,TRBD1,TRBV4-1,TRBJ1-2,TGCGCCAGCAGCCAAGATCCAGGGGGCGGCTACACCTTC,CASSQDPGGGYTF
.,TRBD1,TRBV5-1,TRBJ1-2,TGCGCCAGCAGCTTACAACAGGGGTATGATGGCTACACCTTC,CASSLQQGYDGYTF
few,TRBD1,TRBV14,TRBJ1-2,TGTGCCAGCACAGTGGGACAGGGCTATGGCTACACCTTC,CASTVGQGYGYTF
.,.,TRBV6-6,TRBJ2-1,TGTGCCAGCAGTCAGGATCTCACAGGGGCGGGAGATGAGCAGTTCTTC,CASSQDLTGAGDEQFF
.,.,TRBV12-3/TRBV12-4,TRBJ2-7,TGTGCCAGCAGTTTTATGGGTTACGAGCAGTACTTC,CASSFMGYEQYF
few,.,TRBV19,TRBJ1-1,TGTGCCAGTAGTAGTGGATCGGGCGCCGACACTGAAGCTTTCTTT,CASSSGSGADTEAFF
few,.,TRBV4-1,TRBJ2-1,TGCGCCAGCAGCCAAGTACTGCAGGGCTATGAGCAGTTCTTC,CASSQVLQGYEQFF
.,.,TRBV14,TRBJ1-3,TGTGCCAGCAGCCAAGGTTGGTCCGGCTCTGGAAACACCATATATTTT,CASSQGWSGSGNTIYF
.,.,TRBV2,TRBJ1-6,TGTGCCAGCAGAACCGGGACCTTTAATTCACCCCTCCACTTT,CASRTGTFNSPLHF
.,TRBD2,TRBV6-1,TRBJ2-1,TGTGCCAGCAGTGATATAGCGGGAACCTACAATGAGCAGTTCTTC,CASSDIAGTYNEQFF
.,TRBD2,TRBV27,TRBJ2-7,TGTGCCAGCAGACCCCCGGGGGGTAACGAGCAGTACTTC,CASRPPGGNEQYF
.,TRBD2,TRBV2,TRBJ2-2,TGTGCCAGCAGGCCGCTAGCGGCGAACACCGGGGAGCTGTTTTTT,CASRPLAANTGELFF
few,.,TRBV2,TRBJ2-7,TGTGCCAGCAGTGATGTGGGGACCTACGAGCAGTACTTC,CASSDVGTYEQYF
.,.,TRBV6-5,TRBJ1-1,TGTGCCAGCAGAAAGGGGGGTTTGTGGAACACTGAAGCTTTCTTT,CASRKGGLWNTEAFF
.,TRBD1,TRBV2,TRBJ1-5,TGTGCCAGCAGTCCGCGACAGGGCACATATCAGCCCCAGCATTTT,CASSPRQGTYQPQHF
.,.,TRBV12-3/TRBV12-4,TRBJ2-4,TGTGCCAGCAGTTCGGGGGGCGCGGACATTCAGTACTTC,CASSSGGADIQYF
few,.,TRBV15,TRBJ1-3,TGTGCCACCAGCAGGGAAAAAGCTGGAAACACCATATATTTT,CATSREKAGNTIYF
.,.,TRBV28,TRBJ2-5,TGTGCCAGCTTAGGTTGGGGGACCCAGTACTTC,CASLGWGTQYF
.,.,TRBV7-2,TRBJ1-1,TGTGCCAGCAGCTTACCGTGGCTGGGATATCAGAACACTGAAGCTTTCTTT,CASSLPWLGYQNTEAFF
few,TRBD1,TRBV11-3,TRBJ2-5,TGTGCCAGCAGCTTGAACCAGGGGGCAGAGACCCAGTACTTC,CASSLNQGAETQYF
.,.,TRBV13,TRBJ2-3,TGTGCCAGCAGCTTAAGGGTGGGAGGAAGCACAGATACGCAGTATTTT,CASSLRVGGSTDTQYF
.,.,TRBV7-2,TRBJ1-2,TGTGCCAGCAGCTTAGACAGCCAAACTCCCTATGGCTACACCTTC,CASSLDSQTPYGYTF
.,.,TRBV4-1,TRBJ2-7,TGCGCCAGCAGCCATCTACAGACAGGTTTGGCCTACGAGCAGTACTTC,CASSHLQTGLAYEQYF